The 2 T cell receptor beta chains below all came from one sample that was sequenced in a study of beta chain features in type 1 diabetes. Investigators reverse transcribed all isolated RNA, so they sequenced expressed TCRB transcripts. TCRdb's table, derived via immunoSEQ multiplex PCR, lists solely in-frame clones and lacks some. The data show around 140,000 clones, with less than 11% seen just once and approximately 1.3% held by the top ten. Sequenced: naive CD4+ T cells from blood. The source is a man younger than 30 in good health.

This clone showed up just a few times. V and J are TRBV2 and TRBJ2-7, with D perhaps matching TRBD2 (5 bases). V lost 4 bases to trimming and J lost 6 bases, with 13 bases between them. CDR1 is SNHLY and CDR2 is FYNNEI in the germline V gene. The CDR3 is 13 amino acids. In DNA form, the CDR3 reads TGTGCCAGCAGTGCCGAGGGCGGGCGCGAGCAGTACTTC. Protein product: CASSAEGGREQYF. Combining the CDR3 with reference TRBV2 and TRBJ2-7 gives the whole variable domain EPEVTQTPSHQVTQMGQEVILRCVPISNHLYFYWYRQILGQKVEFLVSFYNNEISEKSEIFDDQFSVERPDGSNFTLKIRSTKLEDSAMYFCASSAEGGREQYFGPGTRLTVT.

In its sample, this clone was seen a few times. V usage is TRBV5-4 and J usage is TRBJ2-6, with 8 bases identical to TRBD1. V shed 1 base and J 0 bases; nucleotides not matched to a gene: 6. This CDR3 comprises 18 residues. Germline V gene lookup returns CDR1 SGHNT and CDR2 YYREEE (reference sequence). The CDR3 DNA reads TGTGCCAGCAGCTTGCCGGGACAGGAGTACTCTGGGGCCAACGTCCTGACTTTC. Translating gives CASSLPGQEYSGANVLTF.